The clone carrying this TCR beta chain was found a few times. Time point in this sample: persistent/refractory GD, antithyroid drugs over 5 years with positive TRAb. The TCR library was prepared using RNA isolated from PBMCs. The CDR3 extends over 15 amino acids. Germline values: CDR1 SGDLS, CDR2 YYNGEE. After removal of 0 bases from V and 7 bases from J, the junction contained 10 bases not matched to a gene. The sample belongs to a study of regulatory T cells in long-lasting Graves disease. For TCR beta, libraries came from iRepertoire HTBI primers and Arm-PCR of CDR3 regions. TCRdb re-derived calls from the multiplex PCR reads in MiXCR, one entry per CDR3 protein. Here the sample spans roughly 400,000 distinct CDR3 sequences, around a fifth being singletons.

The genes are TRBV9 and TRBJ2-7; 7 bases agree with TRBD2. Material: peripheral blood mononuclear cells (PBMCs), obtained when the disease was refractory, from a patient treated with antithyroid drugs. This receptor was taken from a female donor with Graves disease. The CDR3 here is CASSVERDPSQEQYF. The CDR3 region has the DNA TGTGCCAGCAGCGTAGAGCGGGACCCAAGTCAAGAGCAGTACTTC. Variable domain in full (rest from reference TRBV9 and TRBJ2-7): DSGVTQTPKHLITATGQRVTLRCSPRSGDLSVYWYQQSLDQGLQFLIQYYNGEERAKGNILERFSAQQFPDLHSELNLSSLELGDSALYFCASSVERDPSQEQYFGPGTRLTVT.